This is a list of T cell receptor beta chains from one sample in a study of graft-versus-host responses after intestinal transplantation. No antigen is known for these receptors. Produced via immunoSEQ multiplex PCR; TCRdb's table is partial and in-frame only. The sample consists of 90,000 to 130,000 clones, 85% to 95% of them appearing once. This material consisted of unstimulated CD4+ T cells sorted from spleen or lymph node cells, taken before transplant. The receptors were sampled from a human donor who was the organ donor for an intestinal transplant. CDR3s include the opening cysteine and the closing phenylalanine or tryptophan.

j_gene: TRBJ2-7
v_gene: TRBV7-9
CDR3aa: CASSRPETQNYEQYF

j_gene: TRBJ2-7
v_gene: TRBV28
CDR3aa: CASSLSGSSYEQYF

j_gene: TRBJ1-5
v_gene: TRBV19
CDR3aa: CASSVSGVSNQPQHF

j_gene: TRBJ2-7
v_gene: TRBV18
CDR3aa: CASSPPWDRGGEQYF

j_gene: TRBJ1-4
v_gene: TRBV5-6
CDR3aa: CASSQYRDRRRTNEKLFF

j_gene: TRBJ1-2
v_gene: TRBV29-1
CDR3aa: CSVEGGTAIYGYTF

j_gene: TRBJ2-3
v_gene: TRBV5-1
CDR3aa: CASSLKPPALLDTQYF

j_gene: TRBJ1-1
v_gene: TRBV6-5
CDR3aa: CALRGRATEAFF

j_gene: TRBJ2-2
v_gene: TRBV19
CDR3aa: CASIRGPNTGELFF

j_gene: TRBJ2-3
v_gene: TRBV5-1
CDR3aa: CASSLIGGTDTQYF

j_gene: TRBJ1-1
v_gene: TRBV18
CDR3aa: CASSQDRANTEAFF

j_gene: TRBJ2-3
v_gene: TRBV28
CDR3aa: CASSGQGSTDTQYF

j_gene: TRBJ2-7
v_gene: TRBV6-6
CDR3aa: CASSYRGSSYEQYF

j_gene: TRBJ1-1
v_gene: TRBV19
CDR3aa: CASSGQGTYTEAFF

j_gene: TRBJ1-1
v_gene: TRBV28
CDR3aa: CASSPRQGADTEAFF

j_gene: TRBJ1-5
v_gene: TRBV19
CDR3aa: CASSRATGTGHQPQHF

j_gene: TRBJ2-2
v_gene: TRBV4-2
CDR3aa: CASSRGGPNTGELFF

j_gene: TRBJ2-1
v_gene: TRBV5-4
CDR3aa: CASSLEVQREYNEQFF

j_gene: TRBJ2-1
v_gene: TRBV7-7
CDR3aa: CASSLGGVNEQFF

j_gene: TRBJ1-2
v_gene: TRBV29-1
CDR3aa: CSVWVAENYGYTF

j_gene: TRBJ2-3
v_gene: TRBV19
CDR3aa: CATSQGLTSTQYF

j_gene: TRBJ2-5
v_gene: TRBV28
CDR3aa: CASSLYGRGQETQYF

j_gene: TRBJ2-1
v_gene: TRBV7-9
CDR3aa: CASRALAGLSSYNEQFF

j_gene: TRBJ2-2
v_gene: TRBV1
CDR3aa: CTSSQETLGTSGTANFTGELFF

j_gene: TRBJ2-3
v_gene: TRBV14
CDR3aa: CASSQDWQDTQYF

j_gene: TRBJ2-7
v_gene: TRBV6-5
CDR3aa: CASSEGVRGGEQYF

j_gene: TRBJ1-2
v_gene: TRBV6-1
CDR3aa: CASSEQSTGRPYGYTF

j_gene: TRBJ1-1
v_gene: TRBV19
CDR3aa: CASTHSTVANTEAFF

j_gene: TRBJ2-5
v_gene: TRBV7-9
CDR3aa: CASSFPATEGTQYF

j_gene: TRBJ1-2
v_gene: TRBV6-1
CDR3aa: CASSETFGSVYGYTF

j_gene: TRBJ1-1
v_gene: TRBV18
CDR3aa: CASSPRTGQAEAFF

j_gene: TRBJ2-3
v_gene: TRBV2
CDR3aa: CASSVSEHTDTQYF

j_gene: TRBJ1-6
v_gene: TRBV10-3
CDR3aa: CAISRQGNLNSPLHF

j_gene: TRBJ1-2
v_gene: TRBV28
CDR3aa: CASSLRGYGYTF

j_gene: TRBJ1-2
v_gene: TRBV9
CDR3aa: CASSDPGQAFYGYTF

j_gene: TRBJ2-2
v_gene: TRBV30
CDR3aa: CAWSGGTGYTGELFF

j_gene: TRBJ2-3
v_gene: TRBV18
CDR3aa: CASSQGTDTQYF

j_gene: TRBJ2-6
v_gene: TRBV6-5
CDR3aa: CASSLKRSGANVLTF

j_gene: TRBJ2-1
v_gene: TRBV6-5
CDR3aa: CARKGGEQFF

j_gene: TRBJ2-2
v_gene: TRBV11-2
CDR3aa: CASSFLAGANTGELFF

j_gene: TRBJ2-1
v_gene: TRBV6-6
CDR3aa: CASSRDRYNEQFF

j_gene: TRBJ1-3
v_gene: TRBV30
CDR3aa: CAWSGPEGAGNTIYF

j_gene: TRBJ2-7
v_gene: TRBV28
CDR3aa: CASSFSYGTASYEQYF

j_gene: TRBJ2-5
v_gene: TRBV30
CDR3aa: CAWSLPFSGRYQETQYF

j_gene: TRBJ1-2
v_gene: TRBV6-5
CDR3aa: CASRDYGYTF

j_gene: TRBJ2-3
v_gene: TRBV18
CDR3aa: CASSPQRGFTDTQYF

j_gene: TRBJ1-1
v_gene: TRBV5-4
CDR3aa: CASSGGTGGWNTEAFF

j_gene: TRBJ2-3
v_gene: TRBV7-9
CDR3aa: CASSATLGTDTQYF

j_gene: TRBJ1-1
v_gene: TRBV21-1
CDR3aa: CASAFQEDTEAFF

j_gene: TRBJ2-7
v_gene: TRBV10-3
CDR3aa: CAARGVSYEQYF

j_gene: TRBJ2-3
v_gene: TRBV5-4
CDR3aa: CASSLEPTIGDTQYF

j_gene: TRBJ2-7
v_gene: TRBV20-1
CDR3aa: CSALDGDEQYF